The clone carrying this TCR beta chain was counted between two and nine times. Its antigen is currently unknown. Each donor was a healthy Caucasian. Template switching (which added a universal primer site) was used, and cDNA carried unique molecular identifiers. TCRdb reanalysed the 5' RACE reads using MiXCR and keeps one entry per CDR3 protein. The table includes under 450,000 distinct CDR3 sequences, about a fifth detected once. This specimen comes from a study of identical twins. The study, taken as a whole, reports: Without tracking the same donors, conclusions rested on cross-sectional statistical analysis.

The CDR3 spans 11 residues. V was clipped by 5 bases and J by 1 base, with 5 bases between them. Germline V gene lookup returns CDR1 DFQATT and CDR2 SNEGSKA (reference sequence). The sequence was collected from a man aged 50 to 59 in good health. The sequencing input was naive T cells sorted from blood. The chain carries TRBV20-1 and TRBJ2-5; D not certain. CDR3 region: CSAETQETQYF. The CDR3 region has the DNA TGCAGTGCTGAGACCCAAGAGACCCAGTACTTC.